These 7 T cell receptor beta chains were sequenced from one sample in a study of a mutant IDH1 vaccine in newly diagnosed glioma. Sequencing used immunoSEQ multiplex PCR; TCRdb keeps in-frame clones, though not all of them. The sample contains approximately 50,000 clones, around three quarters of which appear only once. Described time point: week 47, end of study. Each dose of the vaccine consisted of 300 ug of mutant IDH1 20-mer peptide, with topical imiquimod. Antigen specificity for these receptors is unknown. The specimen was PBMCs, collected from a glioma patient whose treatment included an IDH1 peptide vaccine. The receptors were gathered from a woman aged 40 to 50 with glioma. Some clones in this sample may be carry-over from other donors' samples.

The chain combines TRBV18 with TRBJ1-2; TRBD1 matches at 7 bases. Germline assignment: CDR1 KGHSH and CDR2 LQKENI. This CDR3 has 16 amino acids. With 0 bases clipped from V and 4 bases from J, the junction kept 8 bases outside the gene matches. The CDR3 loop reads CASSPPVDRSLYGYTF. The CDR3 DNA sequence: TGTGCCAGCTCACCACCGGTGGACAGGTCCCTCTATGGCTACACCTTC.

The chain couples TRBV9 to TRBJ1-2, with 8 bases identical to TRBD1. Looked up from germline, CDR1 is SGDLS and CDR2 is YYNGEE. V lost 3 bases, J lost 2 bases, and 15 bases stayed unmatched. The CDR3 runs to 18 residues. As DNA, the CDR3 is TGTGCCAGCAGCGGGGCTCCAAGACAGGGGTCGATGAACTATGGCTACACCTTC. This codes for CASSGAPRQGSMNYGYTF.

The V call is TRBV5-4, the J call TRBJ2-2; D is perhaps TRBD1 (7 bases). The CDR3 is made up of 17 amino acids. Looked up from germline, CDR1 is SGHNT and CDR2 is YYREEE (reference sequence). V was pared by 0 bases and J by 3 bases, with 15 bases between. In DNA, the CDR3 is TGTGCCAGCAGCTTGGATGGGGGGACAGTATACACCGGGGAGCTGTTTTTT. It translates to CASSLDGGTVYTGELFF.

The gene calls are TRBV30 and TRBJ1-1, with 7 bases that match TRBD1. V was clipped by 2 bases and J by 4 bases; unmatched bases: 4. The V gene's germline CDR1 is GTSNPN and CDR2 SVGIG (reference sequence). CDR3 size: 13 residues. The CDR3 loop reads CAWSTSGGTEAFF. CDR3 in DNA: TGTGCCTGGAGTACCTCAGGGGGCACTGAAGCTTTCTTT. The complete variable domain, with remaining parts taken from reference TRBV30 and TRBJ1-1, reads SQTIHQWPATLVQPVGSPLSLECTVEGTSNPNLYWYRQAAGRGLQLLFYSVGIGQISSEVPQNLSASRPQDRQFILSSKKLLLSDSGFYLCAWSTSGGTEAFFGQGTRLTVV.

V gene TRBV5-4 combines with J gene TRBJ1-4; no reliable D call. CDR1 SGHNT and CDR2 YYREEE come from the germline V gene (reference sequence). V was clipped by 5 bases and J by 3 bases, with 11 bases between them. The CDR3 covers 14 residues. CDR3 nucleotide sequence: TGTGCCAGCAGTGCGCCCGGGCCTAATGAAAAACTGTTTTTT. Protein: CASSAPGPNEKLFF.

The CDR3 sequence: CASLQGPSRRGPTEAFF. In DNA form, the CDR3 reads TGTGCCAGCCTCCAGGGGCCATCCCGACGTGGGCCCACTGAAGCTTTCTTT. The rearrangement links TRBV19 to TRBJ1-1, with TRBD1 as a possible D gene (6 bases). The germline V gene has CDR1 LNHDA and CDR2 SQIVND (reference sequence). This CDR3 spans 17 amino acids. Trimming left V 9 bases short and J 4 bases short, with 27 bases between.

The chain links TRBV4-1 to TRBJ2-1, with D tentatively TRBD2 (5 bases). V dropped 0 bases and J dropped 12 bases, with 6 bases sitting between them. CDR1 is MGHRA, CDR2 YSYEKL, per germline. The CDR3 consists of 11 residues. Here the CDR3 reads CASSQEAGQFF. CDR3 DNA sequence: TGCGCCAGCAGCCAAGAGGCGGGGCAGTTCTTC.